This is a list of T cell receptor beta chains from one sample in a study of blood T cells in healthy people across ages. TCRdb fed the 5' RACE reads into MiXCR, producing one record per CDR3 protein. This sample has fewer than 800,000 distinct CDR3 sequences, with around a fifth found just once. Sequencing was carried out using blood. All receptors come from a man aged 70 or older in good health. Both conserved end residues are part of each CDR3. D genes are given only for firm matches. Size tells how often a clone was seen (once, few, many) or the class of an expanded clone, and some rows leave it out.

TRBJ1-6 | few | TRBD1 | TRBV7-9 | TGTGCCAGCAGCTTAGACAGGGGATTCTCCTTTTCACCCCTCCACTTT | CASSLDRGFSFSPLHF
TRBJ1-1 | . | . | TRBV21-1 | TGTGCCAGCAGCCGGAGCTTGAACACTGAAGCTTTCTTT | CASSRSLNTEAFF
TRBJ2-3 | many | . | TRBV5-1 | TGCGCCAGCAGCTTGGCAGAAAGAAGCACAGATACGCAGTATTTT | CASSLAERSTDTQYF
TRBJ2-1 | . | TRBD2 | TRBV20-1 | TGCAGTGCTAGAGATCCCCTGGGTAGCGGGGGCACTTACAATGAGCAGTTCTTC | CSARDPLGSGGTYNEQFF
TRBJ2-4 | . | . | TRBV7-2 | TGTGCCAGCAGCACCAGGACACCTAACATTCAGTACTTC | CASSTRTPNIQYF
TRBJ1-4 | many | . | TRBV7-9 | TGTGCCAGCAGCTCGAGTGCAACTAATGAAAAACTGTTTTTT | CASSSSATNEKLFF
TRBJ2-3 | . | . | TRBV11-2 | TGTGCCAGCAGCTTAGATACGGGGCGTGGTCCAGATACGCAGTATTTT | CASSLDTGRGPDTQYF
TRBJ1-1 | . | . | TRBV6-5 | TGTGCCAGCAGTTCCGAGTTGAACACTGAAGCTTTCTTT | CASSSELNTEAFF
TRBJ2-7 | . | TRBD2 | TRBV3-1 | TGTGCCAGCAGCCAAGAGAGCGGGACGTCCTACGAGCAGTACTTC | CASSQESGTSYEQYF
TRBJ2-3 | few | TRBD2 | TRBV6-2/TRBV6-3 | TGTGCCAGCAGACCTAGCGGGAGTGTCACAGATACGCAGTATTTT | CASRPSGSVTDTQYF
TRBJ1-3 | few | . | TRBV28 | TGTGCCAGCAGTTTAGGGGGGCTGGAAAGCGGAAACACCATATATTTT | CASSLGGLESGNTIYF
TRBJ2-3 | many | . | TRBV20-1 | TGCAGTGCTAGAGATTCCGATACGCAGTATTTT | CSARDSDTQYF
TRBJ2-7 | . | TRBD2 | TRBV10-3 | TGTGCCATCAGTTGGACTAGCGGGAGGGCGTCCTACGAGCAGTACTTC | CAISWTSGRASYEQYF
TRBJ2-7 | many | . | TRBV7-2 | TGTGCCAGCAGCTTAAAGCACGAGCAGTACTTC | CASSLKHEQYF
TRBJ2-7 | . | . | TRBV7-9 | TGTGCCAGCAGCGAACAGGGATCTTTGATCTACGAGCAGTACTTC | CASSEQGSLIYEQYF
TRBJ2-3 | . | TRBD1 | TRBV12-3/TRBV12-4 | TGTGCCAGCAGTTTAAGATGGCAGGGGGACACAGATACGCAGTATTTT | CASSLRWQGDTDTQYF